The present T cell receptor beta chain was sequenced within a study of naive and memory T cell subsets. This CDR3 has 16 residues. V shed 5 bases and J 5 bases; nucleotides not matched to a gene: 12. Germline CDR1 SGHTA, CDR2 FQGNSA. There are a few counts of this clonotype. Regarding treatment: skin biopsy from PPD injection site in Mantoux-positive individual. TCR cDNA received a 3' ligated oligonucleotide that carried a UMI. Four PCR rounds used nested alpha and beta constant region primers plus the SP2 primer. For blood and skin samples, reverse transcription used TCR alpha and beta constant primers. TCRdb re-called the UMI-ligation and nested PCR reads through MiXCR, storing one row per CDR3 protein. The sample has more than 30,000 distinct CDR3 sequences, roughly 11% seen once.

This receptor was taken from an adult in good health. V gene TRBV7-2 combines with J gene TRBJ2-7; 10 bases agree with TRBD2. Here the sequenced sample was skin, taken from a tuberculin skin test site. CDR3 sequence: CASSVSGRAFPHEQYF. The CDR3 coding sequence is TGTGCCAGCAGCGTGAGCGGGAGGGCCTTTCCCCACGAGCAGTACTTC.